What follows are 23 T cell receptor beta chains derived from one specimen sequenced in a study of blood T cell repertoires in COVID-19. Profiling relied on immunoSEQ multiplex PCR, and the TCRdb table lists in-frame clones only, not all of them. Of some 76,000 clones listed, 87% are singletons. Sequenced: peripheral blood. These receptors all stem from a woman between 18 and 30 years old with acute or convalescent COVID-19.

This chain uses TRBV29-1 with TRBJ2-1, with D perhaps matching TRBD2 (6 bases). The germline CDR1 and CDR2 sequences are SQVTM and ANQGSEA. V was shortened by 7 bases and J by 9 bases, with 13 bases between the two germline ends. The CDR3 length is 11 residues. This CDR3 is CSARREAEQFF. As DNA, the CDR3 is TGCAGCGCTAGGAGGGAGGCTGAGCAGTTCTTC.

DNA for the CDR3: TGTGCCAGCAGTTTAAGCGGAATGAACACTGAAGCTTTCTTT. Its protein product is CASSLSGMNTEAFF. The rearrangement joins TRBV27 to TRBJ1-1; no definite D call. The germline V and J ends were trimmed by 2 bases and 0 bases, with 7 bases remaining between them. Germline V gene sequence: CDR1 MNHEY, CDR2 SMNVEV (reference sequence). The CDR3 length is 14 residues.

The J gene is TRBJ1-6, the V gene TRBV9; 7 bases line up with TRBD1. V was clipped by 4 bases and J by 7 bases; unmatched bases: 11. Germline V gene lookup returns CDR1 SGDLS and CDR2 YYNGEE. The CDR3 length is 16 residues. The CDR3 sequence: CASSRNRGQRNSPLHF. The DNA for the CDR3 is TGTGCCAGCAGCAGAAACAGGGGCCAACGGAATTCACCCCTCCACTTT. The complete variable domain, with remaining parts taken from reference TRBV9 and TRBJ1-6, reads DSGVTQTPKHLITATGQRVTLRCSPRSGDLSVYWYQQSLDQGLQFLIQYYNGEERAKGNILERFSAQQFPDLHSELNLSSLELGDSALYFCASSRNRGQRNSPLHFGNGTRLTVT.

V and J are TRBV3-1 (or the pseudogene TRBV3-2) and TRBJ2-3; possible D gene TRBD1, 7 bases. CDR1 is LGHDT and CDR2 is YNNKEL in the germline V gene (reference sequence). With 3 bases removed from V and 3 bases from J, the gap between germline ends came to 19 bases. CDR3 length: 17 amino acids. CDR3 residues: CASSQASAGGWTDTQYF. The CDR3 DNA follows: TGTGCCAGCAGCCAGGCTTCGGCAGGGGGGTGGACAGATACGCAGTATTTT.

The rearrangement joins TRBV7-2 to TRBJ1-5, with 8 positions matching TRBD1. CDR3 length: 15 amino acids. Germline CDR1 and CDR2: SGHTA and FQGNSA. Trimming took 4 bases from V and 6 from J; bases not matched to a gene: 8. The chain's CDR3 is CASSSRTGLIQPQHF. The CDR3 DNA reads TGTGCCAGCAGCTCCCGGACAGGGCTTATTCAGCCCCAGCATTTT.

This sequence joins TRBV28 and TRBJ1-1; D not certain. Germline CDR1 and CDR2: MDHEN and SYDVKM. The CDR3 is 15 amino acids. The V and J ends lost 8 bases and 0 bases respectively, with 16 bases between them. CDR3 bases: TGTGCCAGCTCGCAGTTACCCAGAATGAACACTGAAGCTTTCTTT. Protein product: CASSQLPRMNTEAFF. The full variable domain, rest sourced from reference TRBV28 and TRBJ1-1, is DVKVTQSSRYLVKRTGEKVFLECVQDMDHENMFWYRQDPGLGLRLIYFSYDVKMKEKGDIPEGYSVSREKKERFSLILESASTNQTSMYLCASSQLPRMNTEAFFGQGTRLTVV.

The chain uses TRBV19 and TRBJ1-3; the match to TRBD1 covers 10 bases. The CDR3 is made up of 16 amino acids. Germline V gene sequence: CDR1 LNHDA, CDR2 SQIVND (reference sequence). V lost 6 bases to trimming and J lost 7 bases; unmatched junction nucleotides: 12. The DNA of the CDR3 is TGTGCCAGTAGACCGAGCCCATCGGACAGGGGGAACACCATATATTTT. The encoded protein is CASRPSPSDRGNTIYF.

The gene calls are TRBV7-8 and TRBJ1-3, with 7 positions matching TRBD1. V was clipped by 5 bases and J by 4 bases; unmatched bases: 5. Per the germline V gene, CDR1 is SGHVS and CDR2 is FQNEAQ. The CDR3 extends over 14 amino acids. CDR3 loop: CASSPQGTGNTIYF. Here the CDR3 DNA reads TGTGCCAGCAGCCCACAGGGGACCGGAAACACCATATATTTT. Looking up the rest from reference TRBV7-8 and TRBJ1-3 gives the full variable domain: GAGVSQSPRYKVAKRGQDVALRCDPISGHVSLFWYQQALGQGPEFLTYFQNEAQLDKSGLPSDRFFAERPEGSVSTLKIQRTQQEDSAVYLCASSPQGTGNTIYFGEGSWLTVV.

The rearrangement joins TRBV7-9 to TRBJ1-6; 9 positions match TRBD1. Germline assignment: CDR1 SEHNR and CDR2 FQNEAQ (reference sequence). The J segment lost 8 bases and the V segment lost 1 base, leaving 6 bases of the junction unmatched. CDR3 length: 16 amino acids. CDR3 sequence reads: CASSLGGQGSHSPLHF. Here the CDR3 DNA reads TGTGCCAGCAGCTTAGGGGGACAGGGTTCGCATTCACCCCTCCACTTT.

The chain carries TRBV6-5 and TRBJ1-5; TRBD1 matches at 10 bases. CDR1 MNHEY and CDR2 SVGAGI come from the germline V gene. J was trimmed by 6 bases and V by 7 bases; bases with no gene match: 3. The CDR3 totals 13 residues. CDR3 loop: CASKGQGIQPQHF. The CDR3 DNA sequence: TGTGCCAGCAAGGGACAGGGGATTCAGCCCCAGCATTTT.

The V and J genes are TRBV2 and TRBJ2-7; 9 positions match TRBD1. The CDR3 is 16 amino acids. Germline V gives CDR1 SNHLY, CDR2 FYNNEI. With V trimmed by 6 bases and J by 0 bases, 9 bases remained unmatched. CDR3 nucleotides: TGTGCCAGCAGATACCCGGGACAGGGTTCCTCCTACGAGCAGTACTTC. This codes for CASRYPGQGSSYEQYF. The full variable domain, with the rest looked up from reference TRBV2 and TRBJ2-7, is EPEVTQTPSHQVTQMGQEVILRCVPISNHLYFYWYRQILGQKVEFLVSFYNNEISEKSEIFDDQFSVERPDGSNFTLKIRSTKLEDSAMYFCASRYPGQGSSYEQYFGPGTRLTVT.

This sequence joins TRBV4-3 and TRBJ1-4, with D possibly matching TRBD1 (5 bases). The CDR3 covers 15 residues. Looked up from germline, CDR1 is LGHNA and CDR2 is YSLEER. The V and J ends lost 0 bases and 3 bases respectively, with 8 bases between them. This CDR3 is CASSQETDPNEKLFF. DNA for the CDR3: TGCGCCAGCAGCCAAGAGACAGACCCTAATGAAAAACTGTTTTTT.

Only one count was recorded for this clone. The chain joins TRBV9 to TRBJ2-2; possible D gene TRBD2, 6 bases. Trimming took 1 base from V and 0 from J, leaving 19 bases between them. The length of the CDR3 is 19 residues. CDR1 and CDR2 (germline): SGDLS, YYNGEE. CDR3 region: CASSVLGAWREPNTGELFF. CDR3 nucleotide sequence: TGTGCCAGCAGCGTATTAGGTGCGTGGCGGGAACCGAACACCGGGGAGCTGTTTTTT.

V and J are TRBV7-2 and TRBJ1-2, with D maybe TRBD1 (6 bases). Trimming shortened V by 2 bases and J by 4 bases, and 11 bases separated the two germline ends. The germline CDR1 and CDR2 sequences are SGHTA and FQGNSA. This CDR3 comprises 14 residues. The CDR3 coding sequence is TGTGCCAGCAGCTTATCCCAGGGGCGCTATGGCTACACCTTC. Protein sequence: CASSLSQGRYGYTF.

This sequence joins TRBV30 and TRBJ1-4; D not resolved. Germline V CDR1 and CDR2: GTSNPN, SVGIG (reference sequence). Trimming removed 3 bases from V and 11 bases from J, with 7 bases in between. The length of the CDR3 is 10 residues. The CDR3 sequence is CAWRGEKLFF. For the CDR3, the DNA is TGTGCCTGGAGGGGAGAGAAACTGTTTTTT.

The rearrangement uses TRBV18 and TRBJ2-1; no clear D gene. This CDR3 is built from 14 residues. Germline CDR1 is KGHSH and CDR2 is LQKENI. V gave up 0 bases and J gave up 1 base, with 4 bases separating them. This chain's CDR3 is CASSPPGSYNEQFF. The CDR3, as DNA: TGTGCCAGCTCACCACCCGGGTCCTACAATGAGCAGTTCTTC. The full variable domain, rest sourced from reference TRBV18 and TRBJ2-1, is NAGVMQNPRHLVRRRGQEARLRCSPMKGHSHVYWYRQLPEEGLKFMVYLQKENIIDESGMPKERFSAEFPKEGPSILRIQQVVRGDSAAYFCASSPPGSYNEQFFGPGTRLTVL.

With regard to this clone: Different DNA sequences within this sample yield the same CDR3. The chain has TRBV11-2 and TRBJ2-7; TRBD2 matches at 7 bases. This CDR3 region has 16 residues. CDR1 is SGHAT, CDR2 FQNNGV, per germline. With 2 bases clipped from V and 2 bases from J, the junction kept 9 bases outside the gene matches. The CDR3 reads CASSLSPSGRTYEQYF. DNA for the CDR3: TGTGCCAGCAGCTTAAGTCCTAGCGGTCGAACCTACGAGCAGTACTTC.

This sequence joins TRBV15 and TRBJ1-5; 8 nucleotides align to TRBD1. Germline V CDR1 and CDR2: LNHNV, YYDKDF (reference sequence). The CDR3 is 18 amino acids. The V gene end was trimmed by 1 base and the J gene end by 4 bases; junction bases not matched to a gene: 12. The CDR3 reads CATSRGGVVGTGNQPQHF. In DNA form, the CDR3 reads TGTGCCACCAGCAGAGGGGGCGTAGTCGGGACAGGTAATCAGCCCCAGCATTTT.

V usage is TRBV5-1 and J usage is TRBJ2-1, with TRBD2 identical over 12 bases. The germline gives CDR1 SGHRS, CDR2 YFSETQ. The CDR3 sequence is 15 residues long. V was clipped by 4 bases and J by 7 bases; unmatched bases: 6. The CDR3 loop reads CASSQLAGGVNEQFF. The CDR3, as DNA: TGCGCCAGCAGCCAACTAGCGGGGGGAGTTAATGAGCAGTTCTTC.

The rearrangement links TRBV9 to TRBJ2-5, with 8 bases that match TRBD2. Germline CDR1 reads SGDLS; CDR2 reads YYNGEE. V lost 3 bases to trimming and J lost 4 bases; unmatched junction nucleotides: 8. The CDR3 extends over 15 amino acids. CDR3 loop: CASSASGSAGETQYF. As DNA, the CDR3 is TGTGCCAGCAGCGCCAGCGGGAGTGCTGGAGAGACCCAGTACTTC. Combining the CDR3 with reference TRBV9 and TRBJ2-5 gives the whole variable domain DSGVTQTPKHLITATGQRVTLRCSPRSGDLSVYWYQQSLDQGLQFLIQYYNGEERAKGNILERFSAQQFPDLHSELNLSSLELGDSALYFCASSASGSAGETQYFGPGTRLLVL.

The rearrangement uses TRBV6-5 and TRBJ1-6, with TRBD1 as a possible D gene (6 bases). This CDR3 is built from 15 residues. Germline V gene data show CDR1 as MNHEY and CDR2 as SVGAGI. V gave up 7 bases and J gave up 2 bases, with 12 bases separating them. The CDR3 nucleotides read TGTGCCAGCAAAAGGACAGACGCCTATAATTCACCCCTCCACTTT. It codes for CASKRTDAYNSPLHF.

J is TRBJ2-3 and V is TRBV28; TRBD2 is a possible D gene (6 bases). The V gene's germline CDR1 is MDHEN and CDR2 SYDVKM. CDR3 length: 14 residues. The V end lost 2 bases, the J end lost 3 bases, and 9 bases lay between the germline ends. CDR3 residues: CASSLSSGTDTQYF. CDR3 DNA sequence: TGTGCCAGCAGTTTAAGTAGCGGAACAGATACGCAGTATTTT.

The chain employs TRBV28 and TRBJ2-2, with 9 bases identical to TRBD2. Germline CDR1 MDHEN, CDR2 SYDVKM. The CDR3 sequence is 15 residues long. The ends lost 6 bases at V and 3 bases at J; junction bases unmatched: 5. CDR3 DNA: TGTGCCAGCAGACCCCAGCGGGGGGACACCGGGGAGCTGTTTTTT. It specifies CASRPQRGDTGELFF.